Detailed here is one T cell receptor (beta chain). What it binds is not known. The repertoire was sequenced with immunoSEQ multiplex PCR; TCRdb's copy has only in-frame clones and lacks some. Of some 350,000 clones detected, approximately 90% appear once; the ten largest clones hold about 3.9%. The data derive from a study of Ad26.COV2.S vaccination and SARS-CoV-2 variants. The CDR3 length is 16 residues. Looked up from germline, CDR1 is MNHEY and CDR2 is SMNVEV (reference sequence). Trimming removed 5 bases at V and 3 bases at J, with 16 bases between. Study-wide points: Placebo recipients had lower spike-specific TCR breadth than vaccine recipients. Reportedly, after vaccination the spike-specific CD8+ and CD4+ T cell responses displayed substantial breadth. Total responses of T cells may have been underestimated by the analyses of TCR breadth and depth. Similar non-spike TCR breadth was observed in recipients of vaccine and of placebo.

This sequence originates from a human donor who had recovered from COVID-19. This chain joins TRBV27 and TRBJ2-2; D is possibly TRBD1 or TRBD2 (6 bases each). Here the sequenced sample was peripheral blood, taken after recovery from COVID-19. The CDR3 loop reads CASSPGWGADTGELFF. CDR3 bases: TGTGCCAGCAGTCCAGGTTGGGGGGCGGACACCGGGGAGCTGTTTTTT.